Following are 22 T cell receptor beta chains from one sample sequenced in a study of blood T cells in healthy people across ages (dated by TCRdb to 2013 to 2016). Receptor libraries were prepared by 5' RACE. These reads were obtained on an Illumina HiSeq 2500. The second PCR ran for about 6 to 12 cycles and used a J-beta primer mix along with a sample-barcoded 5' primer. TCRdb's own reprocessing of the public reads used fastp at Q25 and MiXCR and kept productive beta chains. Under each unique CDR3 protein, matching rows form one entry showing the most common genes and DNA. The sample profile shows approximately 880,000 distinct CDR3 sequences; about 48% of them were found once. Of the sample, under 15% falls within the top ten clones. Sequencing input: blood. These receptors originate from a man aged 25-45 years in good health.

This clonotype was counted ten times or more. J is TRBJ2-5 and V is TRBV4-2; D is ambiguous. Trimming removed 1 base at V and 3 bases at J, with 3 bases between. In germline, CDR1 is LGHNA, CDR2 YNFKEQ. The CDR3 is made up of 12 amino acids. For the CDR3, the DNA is TGTGCCAGCAGCCAAGCCAAAGAGACCCAGTACTTC. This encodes CASSQAKETQYF.

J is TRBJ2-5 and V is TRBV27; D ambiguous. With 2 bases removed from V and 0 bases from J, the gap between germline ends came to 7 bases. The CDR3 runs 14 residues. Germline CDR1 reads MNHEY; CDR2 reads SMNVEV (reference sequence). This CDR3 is CASSLNGDQETQYF. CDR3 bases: TGTGCCAGCAGTTTAAACGGCGACCAAGAGACCCAGTACTTC.

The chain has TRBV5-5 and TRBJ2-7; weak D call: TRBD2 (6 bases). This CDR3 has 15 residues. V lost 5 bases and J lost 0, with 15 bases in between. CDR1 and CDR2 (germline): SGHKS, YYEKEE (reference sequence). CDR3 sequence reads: CASSPRGGSSYEQYF. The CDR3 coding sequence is TGTGCCAGCAGTCCCCGGGGAGGATCCTCCTACGAGCAGTACTTC.

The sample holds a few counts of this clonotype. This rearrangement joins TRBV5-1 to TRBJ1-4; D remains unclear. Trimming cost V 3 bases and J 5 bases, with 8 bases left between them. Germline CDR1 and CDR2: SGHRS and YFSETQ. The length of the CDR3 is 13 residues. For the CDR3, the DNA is TGCGCCAGCAGCTCCCAGTCAAATGAAAAACTGTTTTTT. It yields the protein CASSSQSNEKLFF.

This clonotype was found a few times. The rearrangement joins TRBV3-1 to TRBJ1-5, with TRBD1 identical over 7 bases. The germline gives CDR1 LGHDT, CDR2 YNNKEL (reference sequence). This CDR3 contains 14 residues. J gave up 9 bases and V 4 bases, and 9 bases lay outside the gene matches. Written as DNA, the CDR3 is TGTGCCAGCAGCCCCCGACAGGGCCCGTCGCCCCAGCATTTT. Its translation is CASSPRQGPSPQHF.

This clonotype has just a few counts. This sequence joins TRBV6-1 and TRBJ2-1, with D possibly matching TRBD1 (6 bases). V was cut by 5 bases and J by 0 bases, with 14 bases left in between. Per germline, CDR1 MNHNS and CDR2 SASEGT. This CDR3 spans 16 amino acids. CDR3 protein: CASSSQGLNSYNEQFF. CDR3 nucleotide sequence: TGTGCCAGCAGTTCACAGGGCCTTAACTCCTACAATGAGCAGTTCTTC.

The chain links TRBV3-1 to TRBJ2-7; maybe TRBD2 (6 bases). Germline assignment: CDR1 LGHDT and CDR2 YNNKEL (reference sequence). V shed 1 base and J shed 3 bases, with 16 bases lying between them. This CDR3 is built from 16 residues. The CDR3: CASSQVGQRVYYEQYF. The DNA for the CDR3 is TGTGCCAGCAGCCAAGTTGGCCAGCGGGTGTACTACGAGCAGTACTTC.

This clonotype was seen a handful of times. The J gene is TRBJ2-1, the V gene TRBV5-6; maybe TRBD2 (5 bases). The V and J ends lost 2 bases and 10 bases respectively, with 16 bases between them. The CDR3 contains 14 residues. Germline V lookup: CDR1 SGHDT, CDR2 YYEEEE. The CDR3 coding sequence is TGTGCCAGCAGCTTTTTGATTGCCGGGGTAGAGCAGTTCTTC. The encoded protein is CASSFLIAGVEQFF.

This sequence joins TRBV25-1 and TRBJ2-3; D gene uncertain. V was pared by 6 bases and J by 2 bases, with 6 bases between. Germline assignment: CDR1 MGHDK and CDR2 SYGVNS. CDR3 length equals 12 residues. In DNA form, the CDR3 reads TGTGCCAGCAGCGCCGCCACAGATACGCAGTATTTT. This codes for CASSAATDTQYF.

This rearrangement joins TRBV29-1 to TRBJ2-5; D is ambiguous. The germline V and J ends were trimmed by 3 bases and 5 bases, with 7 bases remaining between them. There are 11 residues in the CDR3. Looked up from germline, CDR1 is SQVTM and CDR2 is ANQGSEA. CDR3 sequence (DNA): TGCAGCGTTGAGGTTTACGAGACCCAGTACTTC. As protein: CSVEVYETQYF.

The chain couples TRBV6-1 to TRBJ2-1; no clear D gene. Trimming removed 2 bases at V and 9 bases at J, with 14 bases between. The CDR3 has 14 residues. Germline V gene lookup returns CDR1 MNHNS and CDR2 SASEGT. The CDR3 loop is CASSEIRKVGEQFF. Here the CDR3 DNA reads TGTGCCAGCAGTGAAATTCGGAAGGTGGGTGAGCAGTTCTTC.

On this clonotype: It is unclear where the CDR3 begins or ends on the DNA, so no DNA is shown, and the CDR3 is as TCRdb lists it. The CDR3 protein is CASSPTWGFGTYGYTF. This sequence joins TRBV21-1 and TRBJ1-2; the table's D call TRBD1 went unverified against the DNA. TRBV21-1 is designated a pseudogene. The CDR3 has 16 residues if both end residues are counted.

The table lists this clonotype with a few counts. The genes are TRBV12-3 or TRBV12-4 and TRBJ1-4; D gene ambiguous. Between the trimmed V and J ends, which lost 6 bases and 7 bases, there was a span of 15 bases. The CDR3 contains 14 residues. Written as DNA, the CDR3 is TGTGCCAGCAGCTCTACACCCGAGGGTGAAAAACTGTTTTTT. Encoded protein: CASSSTPEGEKLFF.

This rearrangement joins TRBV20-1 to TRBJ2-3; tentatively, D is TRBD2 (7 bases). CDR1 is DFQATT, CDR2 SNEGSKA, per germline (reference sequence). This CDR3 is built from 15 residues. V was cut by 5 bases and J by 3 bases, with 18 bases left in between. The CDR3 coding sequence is TGCAGTGCTCCCCGGCAGGGGAGGGTGACAGATACGCAGTATTTT. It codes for CSAPRQGRVTDTQYF.

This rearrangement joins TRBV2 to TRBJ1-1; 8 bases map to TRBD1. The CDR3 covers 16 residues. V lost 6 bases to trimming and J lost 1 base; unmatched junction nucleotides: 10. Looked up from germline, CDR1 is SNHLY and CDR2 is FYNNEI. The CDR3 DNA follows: TGTGCCAGCAGCCAGAACCAGGGGGCGGGGAACACTGAAGCTTTCTTT. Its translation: CASSQNQGAGNTEAFF.

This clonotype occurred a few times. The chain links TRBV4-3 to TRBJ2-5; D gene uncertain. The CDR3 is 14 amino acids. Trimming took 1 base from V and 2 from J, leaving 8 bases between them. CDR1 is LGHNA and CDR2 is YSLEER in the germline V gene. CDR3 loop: CASSQALTQETQYF. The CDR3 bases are TGCGCCAGCAGCCAAGCCCTTACACAAGAGACCCAGTACTTC.

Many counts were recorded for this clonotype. The CDR3 nucleotides read TGCAGCGTCCCGGGACAGGGGAGAATACGCTCCTACGAGCAGTACTTC. This translates into CSVPGQGRIRSYEQYF. The V and J genes are TRBV29-1 and TRBJ2-7; 10 nucleotides match TRBD1. CDR3 size: 16 residues. The ends lost 6 bases at V and 0 bases at J; junction bases unmatched: 11. Per germline, CDR1 SQVTM and CDR2 ANQGSEA.

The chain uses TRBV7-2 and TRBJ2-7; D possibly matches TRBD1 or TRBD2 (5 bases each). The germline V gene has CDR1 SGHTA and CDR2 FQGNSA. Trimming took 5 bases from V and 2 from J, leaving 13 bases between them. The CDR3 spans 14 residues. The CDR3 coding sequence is TGTGCCAGCAGCGCGGCTCAGGGACCCTACGAGCAGTACTTC. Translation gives CASSAAQGPYEQYF.

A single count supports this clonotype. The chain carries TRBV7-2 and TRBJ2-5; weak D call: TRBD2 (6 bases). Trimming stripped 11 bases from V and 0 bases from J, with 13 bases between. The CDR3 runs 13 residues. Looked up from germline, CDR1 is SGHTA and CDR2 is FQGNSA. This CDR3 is CACGDANQETQYF. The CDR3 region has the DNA TGTGCCTGCGGGGACGCAAACCAAGAGACCCAGTACTTC.

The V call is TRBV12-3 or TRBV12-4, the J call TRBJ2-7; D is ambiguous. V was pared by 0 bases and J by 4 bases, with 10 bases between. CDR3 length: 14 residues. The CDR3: CASSLARPEYEQYF. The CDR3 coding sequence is TGTGCCAGCAGTTTAGCCCGCCCAGAATACGAGCAGTACTTC.

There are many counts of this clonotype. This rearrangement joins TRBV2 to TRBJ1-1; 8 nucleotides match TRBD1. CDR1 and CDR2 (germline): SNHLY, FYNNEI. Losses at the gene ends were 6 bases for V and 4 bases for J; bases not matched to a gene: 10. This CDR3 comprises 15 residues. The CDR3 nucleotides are TGTGCCAGCAGGCTGGAGACAGGGGTTGGCACTGAAGCTTTCTTT. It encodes CASRLETGVGTEAFF.

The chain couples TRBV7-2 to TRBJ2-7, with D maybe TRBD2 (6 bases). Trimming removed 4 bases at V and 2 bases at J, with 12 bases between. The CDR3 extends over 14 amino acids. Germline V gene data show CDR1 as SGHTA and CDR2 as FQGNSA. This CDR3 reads CASSSGLVTYEQYF. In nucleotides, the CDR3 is TGTGCCAGCAGCTCGGGACTGGTGACCTACGAGCAGTACTTC.